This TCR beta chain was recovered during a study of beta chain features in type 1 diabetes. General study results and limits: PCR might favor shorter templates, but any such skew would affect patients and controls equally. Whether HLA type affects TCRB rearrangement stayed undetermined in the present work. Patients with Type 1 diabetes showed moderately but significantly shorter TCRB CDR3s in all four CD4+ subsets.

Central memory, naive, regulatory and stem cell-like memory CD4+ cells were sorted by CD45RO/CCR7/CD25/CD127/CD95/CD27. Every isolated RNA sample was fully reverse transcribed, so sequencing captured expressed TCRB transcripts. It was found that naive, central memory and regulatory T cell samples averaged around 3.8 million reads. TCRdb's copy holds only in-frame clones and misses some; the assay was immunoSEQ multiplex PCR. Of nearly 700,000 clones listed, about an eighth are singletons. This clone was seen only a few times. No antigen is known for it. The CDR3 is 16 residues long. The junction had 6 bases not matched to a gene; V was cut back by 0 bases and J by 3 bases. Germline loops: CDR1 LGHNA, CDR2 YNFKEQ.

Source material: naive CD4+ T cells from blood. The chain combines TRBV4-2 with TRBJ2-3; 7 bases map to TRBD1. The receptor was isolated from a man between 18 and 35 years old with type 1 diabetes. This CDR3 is CASSQEGRGFTDTQYF. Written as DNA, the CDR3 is TGTGCCAGCAGCCAAGAGGGCAGGGGGTTTACAGATACGCAGTATTTT.